This TCR beta chain originates from a study of control samples from healthy donors and cancer patients (TCRdb year 2020). With regard to this clone: It lacks a known antigen. No base-level quality is on record; no much larger clone is a single base apart.

Library preparation used the immunoSEQ multiplex PCR assay. TCRdb retrieved this table from immuneACCESS and kept in-frame rearrangements only. Not all clones are present; in checked studies, unresolved V genes account for under half, and no reason is known for the remainder. Here the sample has around 100,000 clones; about nine tenths occur a single time. 3% of the sample goes to the ten largest clones. V is pared back by 0 bases and J by 4 bases, with 9 bases lying between the germline termini. Reading the germline V gene (reference sequence) gives CDR1 LNHNV and CDR2 YYDKDF. The CDR3 goes from the cysteine to the phenylalanine over 15 residues. The CDR3 DNA has 45 bases and is translated from base 1.

In this chain, TRBV15 is recombined with TRBJ1-4; a tentative D match to TRBD1 spans 5 bases. The sequencing sample was made of blood. The source of this sequence is a human donor in good health. The donor label of this sample is uncertain. The CDR3 region has the sequence CATSRDGAGNEKLFF. In nucleotide form, the sequence is TGTGCCACCAGCAGAGATGGGGCGGGTAATGAAAAACTGTTTTTT.